This T cell receptor beta chain appears in the sequencing data of a study of CD4 and CD8 cells across lung adenocarcinoma regions. TCRdb re-derived calls from the PCR reads in MiXCR, one entry per CDR3 protein. The sample shows 9,500 to 12,000 distinct CDR3 sequences, 53% of them seen only once. Localized lung adenocarcinoma, a non-small cell lung cancer, affected the donors. Sequencing was carried out using CD4+ T cells from the center of a lung tumor. The sequence derives from a male donor with lung adenocarcinoma. The CD4 and CD8 labels of this study may be unreliable.

The CDR3 reads CASSEAPGLAYTQYF. Written as DNA, the CDR3 is TGTGCCAGCAGTGAAGCGCCGGGACTAGCGTATACGCAGTATTTT. V and J are TRBV6-1 and TRBJ2-3; 10 positions agree with TRBD2. Per the germline V gene, CDR1 is MNHNS and CDR2 is SASEGT. Unmatched junction bases numbered 4, after V lost 0 bases and J lost 7 bases. CDR3 length equals 15 residues.